This note documents a single T cell receptor beta chain sequence. This sample is part of a study of blood T cell repertoires in COVID-19. After removal of 0 bases from V and 9 bases from J, the junction contained 6 bases not matched to a gene. CDR3 size: 14 residues. CDR1 LGHDT and CDR2 YNNKEL come from the germline V gene (reference sequence). Seattle participants joined during active infection and were tracked over time. Data came from immunoSEQ multiplex PCR; TCRdb stores just in-frame clones and leaves some out. In the table there are over 200,000 clones, roughly four fifths of which are singletons.

The receptor's source is a woman older than 75 with COVID-19, enrolled during active disease. Sequencing was performed on peripheral blood. The chain has TRBV3-1 (or the pseudogene TRBV3-2) and TRBJ2-3, with TRBD2 matching over 7 bases. In DNA form, the CDR3 reads TGTGCCAGCAGCCAAGATTGGTCGGGGGGAACGCAGTATTTT. This codes for CASSQDWSGGTQYF.